This TCR delta chain was recorded in a study of gamma-delta T cells after stem cell transplantation. TCRdb re-called the RT-PCR reads via CATT. Of around 1,300 delta-chain clones listed, less than 15% were seen once; the top ten hold roughly 23%. The CDR3 spans 16 residues. CDR1 is GEAIGNYY and CDR2 is EKD in the germline V gene. Sequences were obtained from gamma-delta T cells. This receptor was obtained from a human donor. It is not recorded whose cells these are; they may come from a transplant donor. V gene TRDV2 combines with J gene TRDJ1; no firm D call. The CDR3 region is CARDTIVPLNTDKLIF. CDR3 nucleotides: TGTGCACGTGACACCATCGTTCCCTTAAACACCGATAAACTCATCTTT.